This entry lists 2 T cell receptor beta chains sequenced from one sample in a study of CD4+ T cells in melanoma. The data were produced by immunoSEQ multiplex PCR, yet TCRdb's version contains in-frame clones alone and is incomplete. Among 120,000 to 150,000 clones listed, approximately 91% were seen once. The receptors were sampled from a human donor with melanoma.

The chain uses TRBV6-6 and TRBJ2-2; D unclear. The germline gives CDR1 MNHNY, CDR2 SVGAGI (reference sequence). The ends were cut back, 6 bases at V and 1 base at J, with 6 bases in the middle. There are 13 residues in the CDR3. CDR3 residues: CASRTVNTGELFF. CDR3 sequence (DNA): TGTGCCAGCAGGACGGTGAACACCGGGGAGCTGTTTTTT.

The gene calls are TRBV18 and TRBJ1-2; D might be TRBD1 (6 bases). Trimming left V 5 bases short and J 6 bases short, with 16 bases between. There are 14 residues in the CDR3. Germline V gene sequence: CDR1 KGHSH, CDR2 LQKENI. The CDR3 DNA sequence: TGTGCCAGCTCAGCGGCTCTACAGGGCGATGGCTACACCTTC. Amino acids: CASSAALQGDGYTF.